Following are 27 T cell receptor beta chains from one sample sequenced in a study of T cells in Graves' hyperthyroidism and ophthalmopathy (dated by TCRdb to 2018 to 2020). Library preparation was by multiplex PCR. These reads were obtained on an Illumina HiSeq 2000. Amplification of TCR beta CDR3 regions was carried out from RNA transcripts. For the first round of RT-PCR on the TCR CDR3, the HTBI primer set was used together with the Qiagen OneStep RT-PCR kit. TCRdb's own reprocessing of the public reads used fastp at Q25 and MiXCR and kept productive beta chains. Rows merge per CDR3 protein into single entries with the most common DNA and genes. This sample lists around 290,000 distinct CDR3 sequences; roughly 13% were detected once. The ten largest clones represent 7.9% of the sample. Material: blood. The source is a woman between 35 and 50 years old with Graves' hyperthyroidism.

The V and J genes are TRBV5-4 and TRBJ2-5; weak D call: TRBD2 (7 bases). The CDR3 extends over 15 amino acids. Germline-derived CDR1 and CDR2 are SGHNT and YYREEE (reference sequence). The V and J ends lost 4 bases and 4 bases respectively, with 17 bases between them. CDR3 protein: CASSPGGGEGETQYF. The CDR3 bases are TGTGCCAGCAGCCCCGGAGGGGGGGAGGGAGAGACCCAGTACTTC.

Ten or more counts support this clonotype. This chain connects TRBV6-1 to TRBJ2-7; D is tentatively TRBD1 or TRBD2 (7 bases each). The length of the CDR3 is 15 residues. Germline V gives CDR1 MNHNS, CDR2 SASEGT. The germline V and J ends were trimmed by 7 bases and 0 bases, with 16 bases remaining between them. The CDR3 DNA sequence: TGTGCCAGCATCGAGGGAGGGACAGTCTCCTACGAGCAGTACTTC. Amino acids: CASIEGGTVSYEQYF.

The chain couples TRBV4-1 to TRBJ2-7, with 7 bases aligning to TRBD2. Germline lookup yields CDR1 MGHRA and CDR2 YSYEKL. With V trimmed by 1 base and J by 4 bases, 4 bases remained unmatched. This CDR3 comprises 14 residues. CDR3 residues: CASSQARGRYEQYF. The CDR3 DNA sequence: TGCGCCAGCAGCCAAGCGCGGGGGAGATACGAGCAGTACTTC.

This clonotype has more than one count but fewer than ten. The chain links TRBV4-2 to TRBJ2-4; no firm D call. Germline V gene lookup returns CDR1 LGHNA and CDR2 YNFKEQ. The CDR3 totals 13 residues. Trimming left V 0 bases short and J 8 bases short, with 8 bases between. CDR3 sequence reads: CASSQDSADIQYF. CDR3 DNA sequence: TGTGCCAGCAGCCAAGACTCAGCCGACATTCAGTACTTC.

The chain recombines TRBV5-4 with TRBJ1-1; 7 nucleotides line up with TRBD1. V was clipped by 1 base and J by 1 base; unmatched bases: 7. Germline assignment: CDR1 SGHNT and CDR2 YYREEE (reference sequence). This CDR3 spans 16 amino acids. CDR3 DNA sequence: TGTGCCAGCAGCTTGCCCTCGACAGGGAAGAACACTGAAGCTTTCTTT. Translating gives CASSLPSTGKNTEAFF. The full variable domain, with the rest looked up from reference TRBV5-4 and TRBJ1-1, is ETGVTQSPTHLIKTRGQQVTLRCSSQSGHNTVSWYQQALGQGPQFIFQYYREEENGRGNFPPRFSGLQFPNYSSELNVNALELDDSALYLCASSLPSTGKNTEAFFGQGTRLTVV.

This clonotype has a count of ten or more. The CDR3 nucleotides are TGTGCCAGCAGTTGGACTAGCGGGGTTTACGAGCAGTACTTC. This translates into CASSWTSGVYEQYF. V usage is TRBV27 and J usage is TRBJ2-7; TRBD2 aligns across 12 bases. The germline V gene has CDR1 MNHEY and CDR2 SMNVEV (reference sequence). This CDR3 comprises 14 residues. The trim removed 4 bases at V and 4 bases at J, leaving 2 bases unmatched.

This clonotype was detected only a few times. The J gene is TRBJ1-6, the V gene TRBV5-5, with D hard to call. Germline V CDR1 and CDR2: SGHKS, YYEKEE (reference sequence). The CDR3 extends over 16 amino acids. Between the trimmed V and J ends, which lost 1 base and 10 bases, there was a span of 18 bases. CDR3: CASSLRPGGMGSPLHF. CDR3 coding DNA: TGTGCCAGCAGCTTGCGTCCGGGTGGCATGGGATCACCCCTCCACTTT.

This clonotype has at least ten counts. The chain recombines TRBV2 with TRBJ1-5; D is ambiguous. CDR1 is SNHLY, CDR2 FYNNEI, per germline. Trimming removed 2 bases from V and 4 bases from J, with 12 bases in between. The CDR3 loop spans 15 amino acids. CDR3 sequence: CASSELWGDNQPQHF. The DNA of the CDR3 is TGTGCCAGCAGTGAACTGTGGGGAGATAATCAGCCCCAGCATTTT.

This clonotype was seen more than once but under ten times. The chain recombines TRBV30 with TRBJ1-2; 9 bases are a match to TRBD1. Looked up from germline, CDR1 is GTSNPN and CDR2 is SVGIG (reference sequence). V shed 5 bases, J shed 4 bases, and the junction held 5 bases outside the gene matches. This CDR3 is 13 amino acids long. For the CDR3, the DNA is TGTGCCTGGGGACAGGGGCAGGGCTATGGCTACACCTTC. Translating it yields CAWGQGQGYGYTF.

This clonotype was found many times. This chain uses TRBV28 with TRBJ1-1, with TRBD1 as a possible D gene (5 bases). Germline CDR1 MDHEN, CDR2 SYDVKM. The CDR3 runs 12 residues. V was cut by 3 bases and J by 5 bases, with 7 bases left in between. CDR3 sequence reads: CASSLEGTEAFF. The CDR3, as DNA: TGTGCCAGCAGTTTGGAGGGGACTGAAGCTTTCTTT.

This clonotype appeared many times. CDR3 DNA sequence: TGTGCCAGCAGTGAGAACAGCGCGAAAGCTTTCTTT. This sequence encodes CASSENSAKAFF. The genes are TRBV2 and TRBJ1-1; no definite D call. This CDR3 comprises 12 residues. Germline CDR1 and CDR2: SNHLY and FYNNEI. The V gene lost 3 bases and the J gene lost 9 bases, with 11 bases spanning the gap.

This clonotype has a count of ten or more. This chain connects TRBV11-3 to TRBJ1-1; D not certain. Trimming removed 4 bases from V and 1 base from J, with 10 bases in between. The germline V gene has CDR1 SGHNT and CDR2 YENEEA. The CDR3 sequence is 14 residues long. The CDR3 sequence is CASSWRFGNTEAFF. CDR3 DNA: TGTGCCAGCAGCTGGAGGTTCGGGAACACTGAAGCTTTCTTT.

About this clonotype: This may come from a read error, since a much larger clone is one base off. The chain carries TRBV7-2 and TRBJ2-5, with 10 bases fitting TRBD2. The CDR3 is made up of 12 amino acids. V lost 5 bases and J lost 13; bases outside the gene matches: 7. Germline V gene lookup returns CDR1 SGHTA and CDR2 FQGNSA. CDR3 in DNA: TGTGCCAGCAGCCCCAGCGGGAGGGATGCGTACTTC. This sequence encodes CASSPSGRDAYF.

This clonotype was seen a handful of times. J is TRBJ1-4 and V is TRBV4-1, with D possibly TRBD1 on 5 matching bases. Trimming took 0 bases from V and 6 from J, leaving 14 bases between them. This CDR3 is built from 16 residues. Germline CDR1 reads MGHRA; CDR2 reads YSYEKL. This chain's CDR3 is CASSQDYGGNDEKLFF. In DNA, the CDR3 is TGCGCCAGCAGCCAAGATTATGGGGGGAACGATGAAAAACTGTTTTTT.

The chain recombines TRBV3-1 with TRBJ1-4, with D possibly matching TRBD1 (5 bases). This CDR3 spans 15 amino acids. Germline V lookup: CDR1 LGHDT, CDR2 YNNKEL (reference sequence). The ends were cut back, 4 bases at V and 5 bases at J, with 14 bases in the middle. Here the CDR3 DNA reads TGTGCCAGCAGCCGAACAGGTCTTACAAATGAAAAACTGTTTTTT. It translates to CASSRTGLTNEKLFF.

This clonotype was counted between two and nine times. The gene calls are TRBV29-1 and TRBJ2-3; D is possibly TRBD1 (6 bases). The CDR3 extends over 12 amino acids. The germline V gene encodes CDR1 SQVTM and CDR2 ANQGSEA. With 5 bases removed from V and 2 bases from J, the gap between germline ends came to 8 bases. For the CDR3, the DNA is TGCAGCGTTAGGGGGAACACAGATACGCAGTATTTT. Its protein product is CSVRGNTDTQYF.

This clonotype was observed many times. V and J are TRBV5-8 and TRBJ2-5; D is unclear. The V and J ends lost 1 base and 2 bases respectively, with 12 bases between them. Per the germline V gene, CDR1 is SGHTS and CDR2 is YDEGEE. The CDR3 runs 15 residues. This chain's CDR3 is CASSLMRAKQETQYF. CDR3 nucleotides: TGTGCCAGCAGCTTGATGCGCGCGAAACAAGAGACCCAGTACTTC.

V is TRBV7-8 and J is TRBJ2-1, with a tentative D call TRBD2 (5 bases). CDR3 length: 15 residues. Trimming removed 1 base at V and 4 bases at J, with 11 bases between. Looked up from germline, CDR1 is SGHVS and CDR2 is FQNEAQ. CDR3 sequence: CASSLDSGEYNEQFF. As DNA, the CDR3 is TGTGCCAGCAGCTTAGACAGCGGAGAGTACAATGAGCAGTTCTTC.

This chain links TRBV12-3 or TRBV12-4 with TRBJ2-7; D possibly corresponds to TRBD1 (6 bases). The V gene lost 8 bases and the J gene lost 3 bases, with 17 bases spanning the gap. The CDR3 length is 14 residues. Written as DNA, the CDR3 is TGTGCCAGCGGTGGGGGACATCTTTACTACGAGCAGTACTTC. Its translation is CASGGGHLYYEQYF.

This clonotype was seen repeatedly, ten times or more. This rearrangement joins TRBV11-3 to TRBJ1-1; D remains ambiguous. The V gene's germline CDR1 is SGHNT and CDR2 YENEEA. This CDR3 has 13 amino acids. V was shortened by 0 bases and J by 1 base, with 3 bases between the two germline ends. CDR3 amino acids: CASSLDTNTEAFF. The CDR3 region has the DNA TGTGCCAGCAGCTTAGACACGAACACTGAAGCTTTCTTT.

This clonotype was detected ten times or more. The rearrangement uses TRBV13 and TRBJ2-5; perhaps TRBD2 as D (6 bases). Trimming removed 4 bases at V and 11 bases at J, with 11 bases between. The CDR3 has 11 residues. The germline gives CDR1 PRHDT, CDR2 FYEKMQ (reference sequence). In DNA, the CDR3 is TGTGCCAGCAGCTCCGGGGGAAAACAGTACTTC. Encoded protein: CASSSGGKQYF.

This chain connects TRBV20-1 to TRBJ2-2; no clear D. This CDR3 spans 15 amino acids. The germline CDR1 and CDR2 sequences are DFQATT and SNEGSKA (reference sequence). V lost 5 bases and J lost 1, with 14 bases in between. The chain's CDR3 is CSALDGAGNTGELFF. The CDR3 DNA is TGCAGTGCTCTTGATGGAGCAGGGAACACCGGGGAGCTGTTTTTT.

This chain links TRBV2 with TRBJ1-5; D not certain. The germline gives CDR1 SNHLY, CDR2 FYNNEI. The V end lost 2 bases, the J end lost 4 bases, and 12 bases lay between the germline ends. There are 15 residues in the CDR3. Here the CDR3 reads CASSELGIKNQPQHF. In DNA form, the CDR3 reads TGTGCCAGCAGTGAATTAGGTATCAAAAATCAGCCCCAGCATTTT. Looking up the rest from reference TRBV2 and TRBJ1-5 gives the full variable domain: EPEVTQTPSHQVTQMGQEVILRCVPISNHLYFYWYRQILGQKVEFLVSFYNNEISEKSEIFDDQFSVERPDGSNFTLKIRSTKLEDSAMYFCASSELGIKNQPQHFGDGTRLSIL.

This clonotype was seen a handful of times. The J gene is TRBJ2-1, the V gene TRBV20-1, with a weak D call TRBD2 (6 bases). CDR1 and CDR2 from the germline V gene are DFQATT and SNEGSKA (reference sequence). There are 15 residues in the CDR3. The germline V and J ends were trimmed by 0 bases and 5 bases, with 14 bases remaining between them. The CDR3 nucleotides are TGCAGTGCTAGAGATCCGGGAGACCGGGACAATGAGCAGTTCTTC. Translating it yields CSARDPGDRDNEQFF.

As for this clonotype: Lacking the conserved final phenylalanine or tryptophan, this CDR3 likely reflects a read error. The J gene is TRBJ1-1, the V gene TRBV19; D is perhaps TRBD1 (6 bases). Trimming removed 7 bases at V and 2 bases at J, with 14 bases between. The germline V gene encodes CDR1 LNHDA and CDR2 SQIVND (reference sequence). CDR3 length: 14 residues. CDR3 DNA: TGTGCCAGTAAAGGGGGGCGCACCAACACTGAAGCTTTCTCT. Translating it yields CASKGGRTNTEAFS.

This clonotype was observed many times. The CDR3 loop reads CSVGGAADQETQYF. CDR3 DNA: TGCAGCGTTGGGGGGGCCGCAGACCAAGAGACCCAGTACTTC. This chain links TRBV29-1 with TRBJ2-5; either TRBD1 or TRBD2 may supply D (6 bases each). Germline V gene data show CDR1 as SQVTM and CDR2 as ANQGSEA. Trimming pared 4 bases from V and 0 bases from J, leaving 12 bases between. The CDR3 is 14 residues long.

This clonotype was detected many times. The rearrangement links TRBV28 to TRBJ1-6; possibly TRBD1 for D (6 bases). CDR1 is MDHEN and CDR2 is SYDVKM in the germline V gene. The CDR3 length is 16 residues. Trimming pared 5 bases from V and 10 bases from J, leaving 21 bases between. The CDR3 DNA is TGTGCCAGCAGTCCCCCCCAGGGGCGGCGGTACTCACCCCTCCACTTT. Its protein product is CASSPPQGRRYSPLHF.